One and the same sample provided the 18 T cell receptor beta chains below, sequenced in a study of T cell responses to AZD1222 COVID-19 vaccine. Produced via immunoSEQ multiplex PCR; TCRdb's table is partial and in-frame only. There are under 95,000 clones in the sample; around 90% occur only once, and 8.4% lies in the top ten. The material sequenced was peripheral blood, taken on day 0 of AZD1222 vaccination. The source of these receptors is an adult in good health.

The chain couples TRBV7-2 to TRBJ1-3; TRBD1 might be the D (6 bases). The CDR3 is 14 residues long. The germline V gene has CDR1 SGHTA and CDR2 FQGNSA. Trimming stripped 5 bases from V and 4 bases from J, with 12 bases between. This chain's CDR3 is CASSPTGFGNTIYF. The CDR3 DNA is TGTGCCAGCAGCCCGACAGGCTTCGGAAACACCATATATTTT.

The genes are TRBV3-1 (or the pseudogene TRBV3-2) and TRBJ1-2; tentatively, D is TRBD1 (5 bases). Germline V gives CDR1 LGHDT, CDR2 YNNKEL (reference sequence). CDR3 length: 15 amino acids. The V end lost 4 bases, the J end lost 6 bases, and 18 bases lay between the germline ends. This CDR3 is CASSRLGWGSDGYTF. CDR3 coding DNA: TGTGCCAGCAGCCGGCTGGGTTGGGGGTCCGATGGCTACACCTTC.

This clone showed up just a few times. CDR3 coding DNA: TGTGCCAGCAGCTTAGCGGGGGCAGCCAATCAGCCCCAGCATTTT. It codes for CASSLAGAANQPQHF. The chain links TRBV7-9 to TRBJ1-5, with a tentative D call TRBD1 (6 bases). The germline V and J ends were trimmed by 0 bases and 3 bases, with 9 bases remaining between them. There are 15 residues in the CDR3. CDR1 and CDR2 from the germline V gene are SEHNR and FQNEAQ (reference sequence).

The chain combines TRBV6-5 with TRBJ1-2, with D tentatively TRBD1 (5 bases). V was shortened by 7 bases and J by 3 bases, with 15 bases between the two germline ends. Germline values: CDR1 MNHEY, CDR2 SVGAGI. The CDR3 extends over 14 amino acids. CDR3 loop: CASTAGLGDYGYTF. The CDR3 DNA reads TGTGCCAGCACGGCAGGGCTCGGGGACTATGGCTACACCTTC.

The table lists this clone with a count of one. The chain joins TRBV5-6 to TRBJ1-4, with TRBD1 matching 7 bases. J lost 8 bases, V lost 1 base, and 8 bases had no gene match. Germline CDR1 is SGHDT and CDR2 is YYEEEE. The CDR3 extends over 15 amino acids. In DNA, the CDR3 is TGTGCCAGCAGCTTGTATGACAGGGCAAGAGAAAAACTGTTTTTT. It codes for CASSLYDRAREKLFF.

The chain couples TRBV5-6 to TRBJ1-2; D gene uncertain. The CDR3 extends over 13 amino acids. The germline CDR1 and CDR2 sequences are SGHDT and YYEEEE. The V and J ends lost 0 bases and 5 bases respectively, with 8 bases between them. The CDR3 reads CASSLEPSYGYTF. The CDR3 DNA reads TGTGCCAGCAGCTTGGAACCGAGTTATGGCTACACCTTC.

V usage is TRBV6-1 and J usage is TRBJ2-7; no firm D call. The germline V gene has CDR1 MNHNS and CDR2 SASEGT. With 10 bases removed from V and 2 bases from J, the gap between germline ends came to 9 bases. This CDR3 region has 11 residues. The CDR3 region has the DNA TGTGCCACCTCATCACCCTACGAGCAGTACTTC. Amino acid sequence: CATSSPYEQYF.

The CDR3 sequence is CASSYSRVGDEYF. CDR3 DNA sequence: TGTGCCAGCAGTTACTCGCGTGTCGGGGATGAGTACTTC. This rearrangement joins TRBV6-2 or TRBV6-3 to TRBJ2-7; a weak D match, TRBD2 (5 bases). The CDR3 loop spans 13 amino acids. The germline gives CDR1 MNHEY, CDR2 SVGEGT. Trimming took 0 bases from V and 11 from J, leaving 14 bases between them.

The gene calls are TRBV4-1 and TRBJ1-3; D gene unclear. V was clipped by 4 bases and J by 0 bases, with 13 bases between them. CDR1 and CDR2 (germline): MGHRA, YSYEKL. The CDR3 is 16 residues long. The CDR3 spells CASSPRQSVSGNTIYF. The DNA for the CDR3 is TGCGCCAGCAGCCCCCGGCAGTCAGTCTCTGGAAACACCATATATTTT.

The V and J genes are TRBV2 and TRBJ1-5; D may be TRBD1 (5 bases). Germline V gives CDR1 SNHLY, CDR2 FYNNEI. Trimming took off 5 bases at V and 2 bases at J, with 10 bases between the two ends. CDR3 length equals 14 residues. The CDR3 loop is CASSQGGGNQPQHF. CDR3 nucleotide sequence: TGTGCCAGCAGTCAAGGAGGGGGCAATCAGCCCCAGCATTTT.

V usage is TRBV7-2 and J usage is TRBJ2-2, with a possible D match to TRBD2 (7 bases). CDR1 SGHTA and CDR2 FQGNSA come from the germline V gene. The V end lost 0 bases, the J end lost 5 bases, and 13 bases lay between the germline ends. The CDR3 extends over 16 amino acids. DNA for the CDR3: TGTGCCAGCAGCTTAGCGGGGGGGCGTTTGACCGGGGAGCTGTTTTTT. It is translated as CASSLAGGRLTGELFF.

Only one count was recorded for this clone. This chain joins TRBV6-5 and TRBJ1-1, with D possibly being TRBD1 (5 bases). From germline, CDR1 is MNHEY and CDR2 SVGAGI. CDR3 size: 16 residues. Trimming took off 0 bases at V and 4 bases at J, with 15 bases between the two ends. DNA of the CDR3: TGTGCCAGCAGTTACTCTCTATTCCCGGGGGGCACTGAAGCTTTCTTT. Translated: CASSYSLFPGGTEAFF.

The J gene is TRBJ1-6, the V gene TRBV7-2, with 7 nucleotides matching TRBD1. This CDR3 region has 16 residues. Germline assignment: CDR1 SGHTA and CDR2 FQGNSA. Trimming took 7 bases from V and 7 from J; bases not matched to a gene: 13. This CDR3 reads CASKTRSTGQNSPLHF. CDR3 sequence (DNA): TGTGCCAGCAAGACCAGATCGACAGGGCAGAATTCACCCCTCCACTTT.

The chain employs TRBV5-8 and TRBJ1-6, with TRBD1 as a possible D gene (6 bases). Deletions cut 4 bases from V and 4 bases from J, with 24 bases between. The CDR3 runs to 19 residues. Germline loops: CDR1 SGHTS, CDR2 YDEGEE. The CDR3 reads CASSPTGQMKTEYNSPLHF. The CDR3 nucleotides read TGTGCCAGCAGCCCGACCGGACAGATGAAAACGGAATATAATTCACCCCTCCACTTT.

The chain couples TRBV27 to TRBJ2-2; D gene ambiguous. Trimming stripped 3 bases from V and 1 base from J, with 18 bases between. The V gene's germline CDR1 is MNHEY and CDR2 SMNVEV (reference sequence). This CDR3 region has 18 residues. The CDR3 nucleotides read TGTGCCAGCAGTTTGGTTCTTTTCGGTTTCGGGAACACCGGGGAGCTGTTTTTT. Translated: CASSLVLFGFGNTGELFF.

V and J are TRBV11-2 and TRBJ1-2, with a possible D match to TRBD1 (5 bases). Germline CDR1 SGHAT, CDR2 FQNNGV. CDR3 length: 14 amino acids. Trimming shortened V by 7 bases and J by 8 bases, and 20 bases separated the two germline ends. CDR3 residues: CASTPLAGTRGYTF. DNA for the CDR3: TGTGCCAGCACCCCCCTAGCGGGGACGAGGGGCTACACCTTC. Complete variable domain (other parts from reference TRBV11-2 and TRBJ1-2): EAGVAQSPRYKIIEKRQSVAFWCNPISGHATLYWYQQILGQGPKLLIQFQNNGVVDDSQLPKDRFSAERLKGVDSTLKIQPAKLEDSAVYLCASTPLAGTRGYTFGSGTRLTVV.

The chain carries TRBV9 and TRBJ1-3; unclear D gene. The CDR3 is 17 amino acids. V was pared by 0 bases and J by 0 bases, with 13 bases between. Germline lookup yields CDR1 SGDLS and CDR2 YYNGEE. The CDR3 nucleotides read TGTGCCAGCAGCGTAGGTGGAGAGCTCCACTCTGGAAACACCATATATTTT. Translation gives CASSVGGELHSGNTIYF. Looking up the rest from reference TRBV9 and TRBJ1-3 gives the full variable domain: DSGVTQTPKHLITATGQRVTLRCSPRSGDLSVYWYQQSLDQGLQFLIQYYNGEERAKGNILERFSAQQFPDLHSELNLSSLELGDSALYFCASSVGGELHSGNTIYFGEGSWLTVV.

The rearrangement uses TRBV20-1 and TRBJ1-1; no clear D gene. Trimming cost V 3 bases and J 1 base, with 12 bases left between them. Germline V lookup: CDR1 DFQATT, CDR2 SNEGSKA (reference sequence). The CDR3 sequence is 14 residues long. The CDR3 spells CSASSTETNTEAFF. In DNA form, the CDR3 reads TGCAGTGCTAGTTCAACAGAGACGAACACTGAAGCTTTCTTT.